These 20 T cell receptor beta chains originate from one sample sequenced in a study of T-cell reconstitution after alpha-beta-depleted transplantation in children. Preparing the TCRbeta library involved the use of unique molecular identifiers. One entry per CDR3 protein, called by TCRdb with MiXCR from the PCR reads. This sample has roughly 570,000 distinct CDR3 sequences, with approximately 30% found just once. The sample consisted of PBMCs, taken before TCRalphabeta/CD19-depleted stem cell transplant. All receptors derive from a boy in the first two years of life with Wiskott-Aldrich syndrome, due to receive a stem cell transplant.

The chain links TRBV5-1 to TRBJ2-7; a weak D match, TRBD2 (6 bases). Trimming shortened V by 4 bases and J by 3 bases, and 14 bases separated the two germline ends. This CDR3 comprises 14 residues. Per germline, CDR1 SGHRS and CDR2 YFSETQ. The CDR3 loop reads CASSPASSGYEQYF. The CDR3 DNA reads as TGCGCCAGCAGCCCGGCGAGTAGCGGCTACGAGCAGTACTTC.

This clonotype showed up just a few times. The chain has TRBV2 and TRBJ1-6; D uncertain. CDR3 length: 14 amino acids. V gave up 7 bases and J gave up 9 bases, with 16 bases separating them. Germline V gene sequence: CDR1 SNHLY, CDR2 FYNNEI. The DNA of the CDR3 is TGTGCCAGCAAGGGAGAAACGGGGATTTCACCCCTCCACTTT. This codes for CASKGETGISPLHF.

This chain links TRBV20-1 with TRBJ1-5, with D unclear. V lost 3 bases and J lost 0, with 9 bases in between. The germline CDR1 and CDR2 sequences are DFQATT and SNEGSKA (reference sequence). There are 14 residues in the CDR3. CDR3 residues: CSASGIYSNQPQHF. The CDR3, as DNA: TGCAGTGCTAGTGGCATATATAGCAATCAGCCCCAGCATTTT.

CDR3 sequence reads: CASRWDRGLAYGSEQFF. In nucleotides, the CDR3 is TGCGCCAGCAGATGGGACCGGGGACTAGCCTATGGATCTGAGCAGTTCTTC. This chain links TRBV5-1 with TRBJ2-1; 9 bases fit TRBD2. Trimming removed 5 bases from V and 9 bases from J; junction bases left unmatched: 18. Germline loops: CDR1 SGHRS, CDR2 YFSETQ. The CDR3 covers 17 residues.

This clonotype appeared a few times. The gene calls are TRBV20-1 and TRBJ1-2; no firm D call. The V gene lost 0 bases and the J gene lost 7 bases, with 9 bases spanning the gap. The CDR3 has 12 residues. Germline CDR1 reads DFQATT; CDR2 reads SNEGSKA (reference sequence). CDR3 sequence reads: CSARDLTTGYTF. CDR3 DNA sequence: TGCAGTGCTAGAGATCTCACAACTGGCTACACCTTC.

The CDR3 here is CASSRGRGQGDEQFF. Here the CDR3 DNA reads TGTGCCAGCAGCCGAGGGAGAGGCCAAGGGGATGAGCAGTTCTTC. The chain is built from TRBV7-8 and TRBJ2-1; TRBD1 or TRBD2 may be the D gene (5 bases each). The ends were cut back, 5 bases at V and 8 bases at J, with 19 bases in the middle. CDR1 and CDR2 from the germline V gene are SGHVS and FQNEAQ. CDR3 length: 15 amino acids.

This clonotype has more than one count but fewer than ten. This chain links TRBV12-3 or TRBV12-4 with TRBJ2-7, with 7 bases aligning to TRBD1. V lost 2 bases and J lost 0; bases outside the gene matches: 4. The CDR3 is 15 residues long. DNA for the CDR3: TGTGCCAGCAGTTTATGGACAGGCTACTCCTACGAGCAGTACTTC. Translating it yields CASSLWTGYSYEQYF.

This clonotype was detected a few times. The CDR3 protein is CASSAPGANVLTF. The CDR3 coding sequence is TGCGCCAGCAGCGCCCCTGGGGCCAACGTCCTGACTTTC. The J gene is TRBJ2-6, the V gene TRBV5-1; D is undetermined. Germline CDR1 SGHRS, CDR2 YFSETQ. Deletions cut 4 bases from V and 2 bases from J, with 4 bases between. The CDR3 spans 13 residues.

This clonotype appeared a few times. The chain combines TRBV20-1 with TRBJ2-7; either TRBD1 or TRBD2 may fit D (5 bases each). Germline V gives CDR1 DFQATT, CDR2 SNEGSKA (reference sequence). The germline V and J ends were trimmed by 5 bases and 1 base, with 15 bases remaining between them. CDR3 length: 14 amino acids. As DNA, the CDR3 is TGCAGTGCTGCAACGACAGAGCGGTCCTACGAGCAGTACTTC. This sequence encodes CSAATTERSYEQYF.

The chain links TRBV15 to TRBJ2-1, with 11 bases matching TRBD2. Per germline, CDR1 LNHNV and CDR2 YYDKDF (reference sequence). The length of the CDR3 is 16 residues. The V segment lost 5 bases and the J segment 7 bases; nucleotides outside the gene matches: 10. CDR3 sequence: CATSLRPLAGVNEQFF. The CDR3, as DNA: TGTGCCACCAGCCTACGACCACTAGCGGGAGTGAATGAGCAGTTCTTC. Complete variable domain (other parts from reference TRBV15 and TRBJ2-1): DAMVIQNPRYQVTQFGKPVTLSCSQTLNHNVMYWYQQKSSQAPKLLFHYYDKDFNNEADTPDNFQSRRPNTSFCFLDIRSPGLGDTAMYLCATSLRPLAGVNEQFFGPGTRLTVL.

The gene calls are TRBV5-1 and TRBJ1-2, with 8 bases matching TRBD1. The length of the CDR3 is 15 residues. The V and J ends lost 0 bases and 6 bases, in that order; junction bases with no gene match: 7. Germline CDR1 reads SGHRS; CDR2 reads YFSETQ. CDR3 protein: CASSLEGTGVDGYTF. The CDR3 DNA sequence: TGCGCCAGCAGCTTGGAGGGGACAGGAGTAGATGGCTACACCTTC.

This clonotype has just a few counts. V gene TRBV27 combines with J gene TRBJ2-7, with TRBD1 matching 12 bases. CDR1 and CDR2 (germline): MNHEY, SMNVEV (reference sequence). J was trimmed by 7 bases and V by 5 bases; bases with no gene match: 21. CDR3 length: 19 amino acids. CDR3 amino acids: CASSRPNRDRGLLGKEQYF. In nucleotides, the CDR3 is TGTGCCAGCAGTCGCCCGAACCGGGACAGGGGGCTTTTGGGGAAAGAGCAGTACTTC.

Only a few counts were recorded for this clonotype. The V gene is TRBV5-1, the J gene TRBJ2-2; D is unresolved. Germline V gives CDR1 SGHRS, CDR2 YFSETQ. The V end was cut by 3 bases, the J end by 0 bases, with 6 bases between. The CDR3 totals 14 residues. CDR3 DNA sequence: TGCGCCAGCAGCTCAGATCCGAACACCGGGGAGCTGTTTTTT. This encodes CASSSDPNTGELFF.

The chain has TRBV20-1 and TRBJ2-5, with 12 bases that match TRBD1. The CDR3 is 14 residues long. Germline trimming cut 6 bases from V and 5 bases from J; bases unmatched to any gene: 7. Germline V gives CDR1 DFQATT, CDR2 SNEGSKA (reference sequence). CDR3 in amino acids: CSARDRGRRETQYF. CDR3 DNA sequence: TGCAGTGCCCGGGACAGGGGGCGGCGGGAGACCCAGTACTTC.

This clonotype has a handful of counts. The CDR3: CASSSTGKVQPQHF. CDR3 sequence (DNA): TGTGCCAGCAGTTCAACAGGGAAGGTTCAGCCCCAGCATTTT. The chain couples TRBV12-3 or TRBV12-4 to TRBJ1-5; D may be TRBD1 (6 bases). This CDR3 contains 14 residues. V was cut by 4 bases and J by 6 bases, with 13 bases left in between.

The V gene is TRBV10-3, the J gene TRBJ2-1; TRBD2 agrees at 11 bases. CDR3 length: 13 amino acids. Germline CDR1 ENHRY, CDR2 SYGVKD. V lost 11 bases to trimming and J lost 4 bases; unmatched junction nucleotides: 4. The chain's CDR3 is CAATSGGYNEQFF. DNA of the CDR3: TGTGCCGCCACTAGCGGGGGTTACAATGAGCAGTTCTTC.

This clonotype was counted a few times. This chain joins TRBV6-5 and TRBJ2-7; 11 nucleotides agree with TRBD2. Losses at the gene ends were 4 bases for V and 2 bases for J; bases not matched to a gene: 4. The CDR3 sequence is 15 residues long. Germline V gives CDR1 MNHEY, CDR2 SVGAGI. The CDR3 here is CASSSSSGRAYEQYF. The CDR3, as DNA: TGTGCCAGCAGTTCCAGTAGCGGGAGGGCCTACGAGCAGTACTTC.

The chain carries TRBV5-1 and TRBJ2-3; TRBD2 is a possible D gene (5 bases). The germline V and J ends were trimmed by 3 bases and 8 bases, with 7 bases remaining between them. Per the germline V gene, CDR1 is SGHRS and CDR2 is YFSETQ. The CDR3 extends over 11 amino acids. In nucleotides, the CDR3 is TGCGCCAGCAGCTCGGAGGTTACGCAGTATTTT. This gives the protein CASSSEVTQYF.

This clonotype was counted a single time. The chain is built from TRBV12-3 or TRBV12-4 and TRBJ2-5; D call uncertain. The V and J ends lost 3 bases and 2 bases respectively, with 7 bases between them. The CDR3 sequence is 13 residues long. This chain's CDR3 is CASSFYKQETQYF. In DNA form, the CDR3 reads TGTGCCAGCAGTTTTTACAAACAAGAGACCCAGTACTTC.

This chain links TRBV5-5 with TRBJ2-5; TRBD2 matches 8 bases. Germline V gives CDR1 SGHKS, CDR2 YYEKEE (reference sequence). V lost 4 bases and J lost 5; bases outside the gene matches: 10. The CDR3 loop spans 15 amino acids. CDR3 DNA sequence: TGTGCCAGCAGCCCCTTCGGGACTAGGAAGGAGACCCAGTACTTC. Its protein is CASSPFGTRKETQYF.